The 28 T cell receptor beta chains presented below share a single source sample, sequenced in a study of blood T cell repertoires in COVID-19. The repertoire was sequenced with immunoSEQ multiplex PCR; TCRdb's copy has only in-frame clones and lacks some. The repertoire consists of fewer than 400,000 clones, with 85% to 90% occurring once and the leading ten covering roughly 4.5%. Sequenced: PBMCs or T cells enriched from blood (not recorded which). The receptors shown here come from a man under 40 who had recovered from COVID-19.

The chain links TRBV11-2 to TRBJ2-3, with 11 bases matching TRBD2. Germline loops: CDR1 SGHAT, CDR2 FQNNGV. V shed 5 bases and J 5 bases; nucleotides not matched to a gene: 3. This CDR3 contains 14 residues. CDR3 sequence: CASSPGLAGDTQYF. CDR3 DNA sequence: TGTGCCAGCAGCCCCGGACTAGCGGGAGATACGCAGTATTTT.

V and J are TRBV28 and TRBJ1-1; D is perhaps TRBD1 (5 bases). The CDR3 length is 15 residues. The V end lost 5 bases, the J end lost 6 bases, and 19 bases lay between the germline ends. The germline CDR1 and CDR2 sequences are MDHEN and SYDVKM. CDR3 protein: CASSPYKGLQAEAFF. In nucleotides, the CDR3 is TGTGCCAGCAGTCCATACAAGGGTTTACAGGCTGAAGCTTTCTTT.

The chain links TRBV20-1 to TRBJ2-3, with a weak D call TRBD1 (5 bases). Germline CDR1 and CDR2: DFQATT and SNEGSKA (reference sequence). The CDR3 contains 14 residues. With 3 bases removed from V and 4 bases from J, the gap between germline ends came to 14 bases. The DNA for the CDR3 is TGCAGTGCTAGTAGGGGCACAGCTGCAGATACGCAGTATTTT. The encoded protein is CSASRGTAADTQYF.

This clone has only a few counts. The rearrangement links TRBV7-9 to TRBJ1-2, with TRBD1 as a possible D gene (6 bases). Trimming took off 5 bases at V and 0 bases at J, with 16 bases between the two ends. The CDR3 loop spans 16 amino acids. Germline lookup yields CDR1 SEHNR and CDR2 FQNEAQ (reference sequence). The CDR3 region is CASSHPMTGANYGYTF. CDR3 bases: TGTGCCAGCAGCCACCCTATGACAGGAGCTAACTATGGCTACACCTTC.

The gene calls are TRBV6-5 and TRBJ2-5; D may be TRBD1 (6 bases). The germline CDR1 and CDR2 sequences are MNHEY and SVGAGI. There are 15 residues in the CDR3. V was shortened by 7 bases and J by 5 bases, with 20 bases between the two germline ends. This CDR3 is CASTKDSRRGETQYF. In DNA form, the CDR3 reads TGTGCCAGCACTAAAGACAGCCGCAGGGGTGAGACCCAGTACTTC.

This chain joins TRBV19 and TRBJ1-6, with TRBD1 matching over 9 bases. The CDR3 is 15 residues long. Germline V CDR1 and CDR2: LNHDA, SQIVND (reference sequence). V was clipped by 7 bases and J by 9 bases; unmatched bases: 10. The CDR3 DNA is TGTGCCAGTACGCGAACCGGGACAGGGTTTTCACCCCTCCACTTT. As protein: CASTRTGTGFSPLHF. Looking up the rest from reference TRBV19 and TRBJ1-6 gives the full variable domain: DGGITQSPKYLFRKEGQNVTLSCEQNLNHDAMYWYRQDPGQGLRLIYYSQIVNDFQKGDIAEGYSVSREKKESFPLTVTSAQKNPTAFYLCASTRTGTGFSPLHFGNGTRLTVT.

The chain combines TRBV6-4 with TRBJ2-1; 11 positions agree with TRBD2. The length of the CDR3 is 15 residues. Germline loops: CDR1 MRHNA, CDR2 SNTAGT. V trimming: 6 bases; J trimming: 6 bases; junction bases outside the gene matches: 7. The CDR3 here is CASRDLAGGPNEQFF. CDR3 DNA: TGTGCCAGCAGAGACCTAGCGGGAGGCCCCAATGAGCAGTTCTTC.

The rearrangement joins TRBV5-6 to TRBJ1-5, with D unresolved. With 2 bases removed from V and 2 bases from J, the gap between germline ends came to 8 bases. Germline CDR1 and CDR2: SGHDT and YYEEEE. The CDR3 is 14 residues long. CDR3 bases: TGTGCCAGCAGCTTCACCCAGGGCAATCAGCCCCAGCATTTT. Its translation: CASSFTQGNQPQHF.

The rearrangement uses TRBV6-5 and TRBJ1-2; D unclear. This CDR3 is built from 14 residues. Germline CDR1 MNHEY, CDR2 SVGAGI. Trimming pared 8 bases from V and 8 bases from J, leaving 21 bases between. CDR3 nucleotides: TGTGCCAGCCTTTCGTTTGCGGGCTCTCTGGGCTACACCTTC. Protein product: CASLSFAGSLGYTF.

V is TRBV3-1 (or the pseudogene TRBV3-2) and J is TRBJ1-2, with D maybe TRBD1 (5 bases). CDR1 and CDR2 from the germline V gene are LGHDT and YNNKEL (reference sequence). The CDR3 consists of 14 residues. Trimming took off 1 base at V and 8 bases at J, with 14 bases between the two ends. CDR3 DNA: TGTGCCAGCAGCCAAGGTGGGGGGTTGAGCGGCTACACCTTC. It yields the protein CASSQGGGLSGYTF.

The chain carries TRBV29-1 and TRBJ2-1; D not resolved. In germline, CDR1 is SQVTM, CDR2 ANQGSEA. V was shortened by 3 bases and J by 0 bases, with 9 bases between the two germline ends. The CDR3 runs 14 residues. The CDR3 nucleotides read TGCAGCGTTGAGTCCCCCGGCTCCTACAATGAGCAGTTCTTC. It is translated as CSVESPGSYNEQFF.

The chain carries TRBV11-2 and TRBJ1-2; 8 bases fit TRBD1. Germline loops: CDR1 SGHAT, CDR2 FQNNGV. V was pared by 1 base and J by 5 bases, with 6 bases of the junction left unmatched. There are 15 residues in the CDR3. The CDR3 is CASSLGSGGWYGYTF. As DNA, the CDR3 is TGTGCCAGCAGCTTAGGGTCAGGGGGCTGGTATGGCTACACCTTC.

This chain links TRBV11-3 with TRBJ2-6, with a tentative D call TRBD1 (5 bases). The CDR3 is 16 amino acids. Per the germline V gene, CDR1 is SGHNT and CDR2 is YENEEA. Trimming took 3 bases from V and 2 from J, leaving 11 bases between them. For the CDR3, the DNA is TGTGCCAGCAGCTTTCTTGGGGCGGCTGGGGCCAACGTCCTGACTTTC. Amino acids: CASSFLGAAGANVLTF.

V is TRBV18 and J is TRBJ2-2, with D possibly matching TRBD1 (5 bases). The CDR3 extends over 17 amino acids. V lost 0 bases and J 2 bases, leaving 13 bases between the germline ends. CDR1 is KGHSH, CDR2 LQKENI, per germline. The CDR3: CASSPPWGRDNTGELFF. As DNA, the CDR3 is TGTGCCAGCTCACCACCATGGGGCAGGGATAACACCGGGGAGCTGTTTTTT.

The gene calls are TRBV29-1 and TRBJ2-1; the D is unclear. The germline gives CDR1 SQVTM, CDR2 ANQGSEA. V was shortened by 4 bases and J by 10 bases, with 20 bases between the two germline ends. The CDR3 contains 14 residues. The CDR3 bases are TGCAGCGTTGCTAAGAATTCCCGCGGATCCGAGCAGTTCTTC. Its protein product is CSVAKNSRGSEQFF.

CDR3 sequence: CASNGQAVGKNIQYF. Here the CDR3 DNA reads TGTGCCAGCAACGGACAGGCGGTAGGCAAAAACATTCAGTACTTC. V gene TRBV28 combines with J gene TRBJ2-4, with 7 bases that match TRBD1. The CDR3 loop spans 15 amino acids. CDR1 is MDHEN and CDR2 is SYDVKM in the germline V gene. Germline trimming cut 7 bases from V and 3 bases from J; bases unmatched to any gene: 9.

The chain combines TRBV5-1 with TRBJ2-5; 13 nucleotides match TRBD2. This CDR3 has 18 amino acids. The germline V gene encodes CDR1 SGHRS and CDR2 YFSETQ. The junction had 10 bases not matched to a gene; V was cut back by 0 bases and J by 5 bases. DNA of the CDR3: TGCGCCAGCAGCTTGGACCCCACTAGCGGGGGGGCCCGGGAGACCCAGTACTTC. Its protein is CASSLDPTSGGARETQYF.

This chain links TRBV24-1 with TRBJ2-2; D unresolved. Per germline, CDR1 KGHDR and CDR2 SFDVKD. CDR3 size: 12 residues. Trimming cost V 10 bases and J 6 bases, with 11 bases left between them. The CDR3 reads CATQLSPGELFF. The CDR3 nucleotides read TGTGCCACACAACTAAGTCCCGGGGAGCTGTTTTTT.

The V gene is TRBV6-5, the J gene TRBJ1-5; D might be TRBD1 (5 bases). The CDR3 spans 14 residues. CDR1 MNHEY and CDR2 SVGAGI come from the germline V gene. V was clipped by 9 bases and J by 2 bases, with 14 bases between them. The CDR3 DNA reads as TGTGCCAGTACACGCAGGGTGGGCAATCAGCCCCAGCATTTT. This gives the protein CASTRRVGNQPQHF.

The V call is TRBV6-5, the J call TRBJ2-7; 12 bases agree with TRBD1. V lost 6 bases to trimming and J lost 3 bases; unmatched junction nucleotides: 3. The CDR3 sequence is 14 residues long. Germline assignment: CDR1 MNHEY and CDR2 SVGAGI. The CDR3 DNA follows: TGTGCCAGCAGCGGGACAGGGGGCTTCTACGAGCAGTACTTC. This gives the protein CASSGTGGFYEQYF.

This sequence joins TRBV7-9 and TRBJ1-1, with TRBD1 as a possible D gene (5 bases). V lost 10 bases and J lost 8, with 14 bases in between. This CDR3 has 11 residues. The V gene's germline CDR1 is SEHNR and CDR2 FQNEAQ (reference sequence). The CDR3, as DNA: TGTGCCACCATGGGGACTCAAGAAGCTTTCTTT. As protein: CATMGTQEAFF.

The V call is TRBV6-6, the J call TRBJ1-5, with TRBD1 identical over 9 bases. The CDR3 is made up of 16 amino acids. Trimming took 8 bases from V and 5 from J; bases not matched to a gene: 13. Germline CDR1 MNHNY, CDR2 SVGAGI (reference sequence). Here the CDR3 DNA reads TGTGCCAGCTTCGACGGGACAGGGTTTTGGGATCAGCCCCAGCATTTT. Translated, it gives CASFDGTGFWDQPQHF.

This clone was recorded at least ten times. The chain combines TRBV11-2 with TRBJ1-5; no definite D call. CDR1 is SGHAT, CDR2 FQNNGV, per germline. V was shortened by 5 bases and J by 3 bases, with 8 bases between the two germline ends. This CDR3 region has 13 residues. The CDR3 here is CASSSEPNQPQHF. CDR3 sequence (DNA): TGTGCCAGCAGCAGCGAACCCAATCAGCCCCAGCATTTT.

This chain links TRBV2 with TRBJ1-1; D is uncertain. Germline V gene lookup returns CDR1 SNHLY and CDR2 FYNNEI. V lost 5 bases, J lost 0 bases, and 4 bases lay in between. This CDR3 region has 12 residues. The CDR3 is CASSLLNTEAFF. CDR3 bases: TGTGCCAGCAGTCTGTTGAACACTGAAGCTTTCTTT.

This chain joins TRBV12-3 or TRBV12-4 and TRBJ2-5; D unclear. There are 12 residues in the CDR3. V was trimmed by 1 base and J by 5 bases, leaving 5 bases between them. This chain's CDR3 is CASSLVDETQYF. The CDR3 DNA follows: TGTGCCAGCAGTTTAGTAGATGAGACCCAGTACTTC.

In nucleotides, the CDR3 is TGTGCCAGCAGCCCCGTGACAGGGGGCTTAAGAGTCGACGAGCAGTACTTC. This codes for CASSPVTGGLRVDEQYF. The V gene is TRBV3-1 (or the pseudogene TRBV3-2), the J gene TRBJ2-7, with TRBD1 identical over 10 bases. The junction had 14 bases not matched to a gene; V was cut back by 4 bases and J by 5 bases. The CDR3 covers 17 residues. Germline V CDR1 and CDR2: LGHDT, YNNKEL (reference sequence).

This sequence joins TRBV4-2 and TRBJ2-7; 11 bases line up with TRBD2. The V segment lost 0 bases and the J segment 2 bases; nucleotides outside the gene matches: 12. Germline loops: CDR1 LGHNA, CDR2 YNFKEQ. The CDR3 loop spans 19 amino acids. DNA for the CDR3: TGTGCCAGCAGCCAAGATCAGTTGGCTAGCGGGGGGAACCCCTACGAGCAGTACTTC. Its translation is CASSQDQLASGGNPYEQYF.

This sequence joins TRBV7-8 and TRBJ2-2; D remains unclear. Germline V CDR1 and CDR2: SGHVS, FQNEAQ. V shed 5 bases and J shed 3 bases, with 19 bases lying between them. This CDR3 is built from 17 residues. CDR3 sequence: CASSLRDSLRYTGELFF. The CDR3 DNA reads TGTGCCAGCAGCCTACGCGACTCTTTGCGTTACACCGGGGAGCTGTTTTTT.